The rows below give T cell receptor beta chains drawn from one sample of a study of siplizumab effects on memory and regulatory T cells. TCRdb's copy holds only in-frame clones and misses some; the assay was immunoSEQ multiplex PCR. The sample has about 87,000 clones; 80% to 90% are singletons. The sample taken for sequencing was Tregs sorted from blood. These receptors came from a human donor in good health. Each CDR3 is given with its conserved first and last residue. Fields, in order: V gene, D gene, clone size, J gene, CDR3 protein, CDR3 DNA. A D gene is named only where the DNA matches it firmly. Where a row states a size, it is once, few, many or the class of an expanded clone; other rows omit it.

>TRBV29-1|NA|NA|TRBJ1-2
CSVEGHRNYGYTF
TGCAGCGTTGAAGGGCACCGGAACTATGGCTACACCTTC
>TRBV5-4|TRBD2|NA|TRBJ2-5
CASSLLFAGGPETQYF
TGTGCCAGCAGCTTGTTATTTGCGGGGGGGCCGGAGACCCAGTACTTC
>TRBV7-3|TRBD2|NA|TRBJ2-2
CASSLTSSTGELFF
TGTGCCAGCAGTTTGACTAGCAGTACCGGGGAGCTGTTTTTT
>TRBV28|NA|few|TRBJ1-2
CASSRDGTYGYTF
TGTGCCAGCAGTCGGGACGGGACCTATGGCTACACCTTC
>TRBV5-1|NA|NA|TRBJ2-1
CASSLVTYTTYNEQFF
TGCGCCAGCAGCTTGGTGACATACACCACCTACAATGAGCAGTTCTTC
>TRBV5-8|NA|NA|TRBJ2-3
CASPGGGTDTQYF
TGTGCCAGCCCCGGGGGTGGGACAGATACGCAGTATTTT
>TRBV7-6|TRBD2|NA|TRBJ2-3
CASSLYGTSGGALDTQYF
TGTGCCAGCAGCTTATACGGGACTAGCGGGGGGGCATTAGATACGCAGTATTTT
>TRBV5-1|NA|NA|TRBJ2-3
CASSFQGTTDTQYF
TGCGCCAGCAGCTTTCAAGGAACCACAGATACGCAGTATTTT
>TRBV11-2|TRBD2|NA|TRBJ2-1
CASSLGLAGTNEQFF
TGTGCCAGCAGCTTGGGACTAGCGGGGACCAATGAGCAGTTCTTC
>TRBV5-4|NA|NA|TRBJ1-2
CASSNRDVGYTF
TGTGCCAGCAGCAACAGGGATGTGGGCTACACCTTC
>TRBV18|NA|NA|TRBJ2-2
CASSPDGELFF
TGTGCCAGTTCACCGGACGGGGAGCTGTTTTTT
>TRBV5-4|NA|NA|TRBJ2-5
CASSTNTGREETQYF
TGTGCCAGCAGCACCAACACAGGGCGGGAAGAGACCCAGTACTTC
>TRBV14|NA|NA|TRBJ2-2
CASSQKGSLRYGELFF
TGTGCCAGCAGCCAAAAGGGCAGTCTACGATATGGGGAGCTGTTTTTT
>TRBV7-9|NA|NA|TRBJ2-5
CASSPRGGHETQYF
TGTGCCAGCAGCCCTAGGGGGGGGCACGAGACCCAGTACTTC
>TRBV29-1|TRBD2|NA|TRBJ2-7
CSVGLAQIRSYEQYF
TGCAGCGTAGGACTAGCCCAGATCCGCTCCTACGAGCAGTACTTC